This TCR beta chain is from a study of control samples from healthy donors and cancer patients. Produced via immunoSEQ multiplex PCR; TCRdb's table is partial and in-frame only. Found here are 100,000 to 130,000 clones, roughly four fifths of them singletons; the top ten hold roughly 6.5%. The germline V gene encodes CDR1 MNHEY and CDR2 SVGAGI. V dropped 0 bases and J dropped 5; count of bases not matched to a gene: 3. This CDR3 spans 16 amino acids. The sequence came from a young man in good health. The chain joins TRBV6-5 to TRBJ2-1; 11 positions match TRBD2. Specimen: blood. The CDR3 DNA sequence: TGTGCCAGCAGTTACTCCCTAGCGGGGGGTCACAATGAGCAGTTCTTC. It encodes CASSYSLAGGHNEQFF.